This passage covers 25 T cell receptor beta chains from one sample sequenced in a study of regulatory T cells in long-lasting Graves disease. Stated time point: persistent/refractory GD, antithyroid drugs over 5 years with positive TRAb. PBMC-derived RNA was used for the TCR library. To make TCR beta libraries, researchers used iRepertoire HTBI primers and Arm-PCR of CDR3 regions. TCRdb passed the multiplex PCR reads through MiXCR, listing each CDR3 protein once. This table has 400,000 to 450,000 distinct CDR3 sequences, roughly a quarter appearing once. Source: peripheral blood mononuclear cells (PBMCs), taken when the disease was refractory, from a patient treated with antithyroid drugs. These receptors came from a female donor with Graves disease.

About this clonotype itself: A much larger clone differs from this one at a single base, so this may be a read error. The genes are TRBV6-2 or TRBV6-3 and TRBJ1-1; D remains ambiguous. The CDR3 has 14 amino acids. In germline, CDR1 is MNHEY, CDR2 SVGEGT. As DNA, the CDR3 is TGTGCCAGCAGTGGTAGACTAGAGAACACTGAAGCTCTCTTT. This codes for CASSGRLENTEALF.

The chain links TRBV11-2 to TRBJ1-2; D gene ambiguous. V was cut by 3 bases and J by 1 base, with 18 bases left in between. Germline V CDR1 and CDR2: SGHAT, FQNNGV. The CDR3 contains 17 residues. The CDR3: CASSLSPSRTYNYGYTF. The CDR3 coding sequence is TGTGCCAGCAGCTTGTCCCCTAGCAGGACCTATAACTATGGCTACACCTTC.

In this sample, this clonotype turned up a few times. J is TRBJ2-1 and V is TRBV7-2; 9 bases fit TRBD1. Unmatched junction bases numbered 10, after V lost 0 bases and J lost 7 bases. Germline values: CDR1 SGHTA, CDR2 FQGNSA. CDR3 length equals 17 residues. The CDR3 sequence is CASSLARGTGPWNEQFF. The DNA for the CDR3 is TGTGCCAGCAGCTTAGCCCGGGGGACAGGGCCTTGGAATGAGCAGTTCTTC. The full variable domain, rest sourced from reference TRBV7-2 and TRBJ2-1, is GAGVSQSPSNKVTEKGKDVELRCDPISGHTALYWYRQSLGQGLEFLIYFQGNSAPDKSGLPSDRFSAERTGGSVSTLTIQRTQQEDSAVYLCASSLARGTGPWNEQFFGPGTRLTVL.

This clonotype was detected ten times or more. The chain couples TRBV7-9 to TRBJ2-7, with D maybe TRBD2 (6 bases). Between the trimmed V and J ends, which lost 1 base and 4 bases, there was a span of 8 bases. The germline V gene has CDR1 SEHNR and CDR2 FQNEAQ (reference sequence). This CDR3 contains 13 residues. CDR3 coding DNA: TGTGCCAGCAGCTTAGTTGGGGGGTACGAGCAGTACTTC. Protein sequence: CASSLVGGYEQYF.

V usage is TRBV6-2 or TRBV6-3 and J usage is TRBJ1-1; D is uncertain. V was pared by 0 bases and J by 0 bases, with 8 bases between. This CDR3 comprises 15 residues. Germline CDR1 is MNHEY and CDR2 is SVGEGT. The CDR3 sequence: CASSYSSGMNTEAFF. The CDR3 DNA follows: TGTGCCAGCAGTTACTCGTCGGGGATGAACACTGAAGCTTTCTTT.

The sample holds many counts of this clonotype. The chain joins TRBV2 to TRBJ1-2; D is possibly TRBD1 (5 bases). Trimming took off 8 bases at V and 3 bases at J, with 10 bases between the two ends. In germline, CDR1 is SNHLY, CDR2 FYNNEI. This CDR3 is built from 12 residues. The CDR3 loop reads CASCRDYYGYTF. The DNA of the CDR3 is TGTGCCAGCTGTAGGGACTACTATGGCTACACCTTC.

The chain has TRBV14 and TRBJ2-7; 10 positions match TRBD2. V trimming: 3 bases; J trimming: 7 bases; junction bases outside the gene matches: 6. Germline lookup yields CDR1 SGHDN and CDR2 FVKESK. The CDR3 is 14 residues long. The CDR3 sequence is CASSHLAGDGEQYF. CDR3 DNA sequence: TGTGCCAGCAGCCATCTAGCGGGAGACGGGGAGCAGTACTTC.

This clonotype was counted a few times. The chain employs TRBV20-1 and TRBJ2-2, with TRBD1 as a possible D gene (6 bases). CDR1 DFQATT and CDR2 SNEGSKA come from the germline V gene (reference sequence). The CDR3 is 13 residues long. Trimming cost V 1 base and J 5 bases, with 8 bases left between them. CDR3 nucleotides: TGCAGTGCTAGAGCTAGGGGGACCGGGGAGCTGTTTTTT. This translates into CSARARGTGELFF.

This clonotype was detected a few times. The chain employs TRBV10-2 and TRBJ2-7; 9 bases match TRBD2. With 3 bases clipped from V and 6 bases from J, the junction kept 21 bases outside the gene matches. This CDR3 has 19 residues. The germline CDR1 and CDR2 sequences are WSHSY and SAAADI. This chain's CDR3 is CASSDPSGISGSKLGEQYF. The CDR3, as DNA: TGCGCCAGCAGTGACCCCTCCGGGATTAGCGGGAGTAAGTTGGGCGAGCAGTACTTC.

V is TRBV9 and J is TRBJ2-5; no firm D call. In germline, CDR1 is SGDLS, CDR2 YYNGEE. Trimming stripped 2 bases from V and 4 bases from J, with 9 bases between. This CDR3 spans 13 amino acids. CDR3 protein: CASSVGVRETQYF. The DNA for the CDR3 is TGTGCCAGCAGCGTCGGAGTTAGAGAGACCCAGTACTTC.

This clonotype was detected ten times or more. The CDR3 loop reads CASSKGASEETQYF. DNA for the CDR3: TGTGCCAGCAGTAAGGGCGCATCCGAGGAGACCCAGTACTTC. J is TRBJ2-5 and V is TRBV2; no clear D gene. The germline CDR1 and CDR2 sequences are SNHLY and FYNNEI. V was shortened by 5 bases and J by 5 bases, with 15 bases between the two germline ends. The CDR3 consists of 14 residues.

This rearrangement joins TRBV20-1 to TRBJ2-5, with D possibly TRBD1 on 5 matching bases. V shed 0 bases and J shed 0 bases, with 11 bases lying between them. The CDR3 is 15 residues long. Germline lookup yields CDR1 DFQATT and CDR2 SNEGSKA (reference sequence). CDR3 in amino acids: CSARERWTNQETQYF. The CDR3 DNA reads as TGCAGTGCTAGAGAGCGATGGACAAACCAAGAGACCCAGTACTTC.

This clonotype was detected a few times. The chain employs TRBV7-3 and TRBJ2-7, with D perhaps TRBD1 (6 bases). Per germline, CDR1 SGHTA and CDR2 FQGTGA. The CDR3 is 14 amino acids. Trimming cost V 6 bases and J 6 bases, with 18 bases left between them. CDR3 loop: CASRISGDTGEQYF. For the CDR3, the DNA is TGTGCCAGCAGAATAAGTGGGGACACCGGCGAGCAGTACTTC.

The chain carries TRBV9 and TRBJ2-4, with D perhaps matching TRBD1 (5 bases). This CDR3 contains 15 residues. Trimming took off 0 bases at V and 5 bases at J, with 12 bases between the two ends. Germline lookup yields CDR1 SGDLS and CDR2 YYNGEE. The CDR3 coding sequence is TGTGCCAGCAGCGTAGCTGACAGCCAACAAAACATTCAGTACTTC. Amino acids: CASSVADSQQNIQYF. Full variable domain (missing parts from reference TRBV9 and TRBJ2-4): DSGVTQTPKHLITATGQRVTLRCSPRSGDLSVYWYQQSLDQGLQFLIQYYNGEERAKGNILERFSAQQFPDLHSELNLSSLELGDSALYFCASSVADSQQNIQYFGAGTRLSVL.

This clonotype was seen repeatedly, ten times or more. The chain couples TRBV2 to TRBJ1-1, with D possibly TRBD1 on 6 matching bases. The CDR3 spans 14 residues. V gave up 3 bases and J gave up 4 bases, with 12 bases separating them. Germline V CDR1 and CDR2: SNHLY, FYNNEI. The chain's CDR3 is CASSDGQMGTEAFF. CDR3 bases: TGTGCCAGCAGTGACGGACAGATGGGCACTGAAGCTTTCTTT.

This clonotype has more than one count but fewer than ten. The V and J genes are TRBV3-1 and TRBJ1-3; no firm D call. V lost 1 base and J lost 0, with 10 bases in between. CDR3 length: 16 amino acids. CDR1 LGHDT and CDR2 YNNKEL come from the germline V gene (reference sequence). CDR3 in DNA: TGTGCCAGCAGCCAAGTAAGTTCCGGCTCTGGAAACACCATATATTTT. Translation gives CASSQVSSGSGNTIYF.

J is TRBJ1-2 and V is TRBV9; D is unresolved. Germline CDR1 SGDLS, CDR2 YYNGEE. V lost 4 bases and J lost 2, with 18 bases in between. There are 16 residues in the CDR3. The CDR3: CASSPTPGETNYGYTF. The CDR3 DNA follows: TGTGCCAGCAGCCCAACCCCAGGAGAAACCAACTATGGCTACACCTTC.

Remarks on this clonotype: Sequence at one end of the junction differs from germline and may be a read error. V is TRBV7-9 and J is TRBJ1-1; maybe TRBD1 (6 bases). The germline V gene has CDR1 SEHNR and CDR2 FQNEAQ (reference sequence). The CDR3 spans 14 residues. CDR3 bases: TGTGCCAGCAACTTAGGGGACATGAACACTGAAGCTTTCTTT. It codes for CASNLGDMNTEAFF.

The genes are TRBV2 and TRBJ2-7; D gene unclear. The germline V gene has CDR1 SNHLY and CDR2 FYNNEI. The CDR3 spans 11 residues. V lost 4 bases and J lost 6, with 7 bases in between. The CDR3 bases are TGTGCCAGCAGTGGGAGTACCGAGCAGTACTTC. Protein: CASSGSTEQYF.

This clonotype came up a few times. This rearrangement joins TRBV19 to TRBJ2-4; TRBD2 aligns across 10 bases. Germline trimming cut 5 bases from V and 6 bases from J; bases unmatched to any gene: 10. The CDR3 is made up of 16 amino acids. CDR1 is LNHDA and CDR2 is SQIVND in the germline V gene (reference sequence). CDR3 DNA: TGTGCCAGTAGTCCCTCTCAGCGGGAGGGATTAAACATTCAGTACTTC. Translated, it gives CASSPSQREGLNIQYF.

This chain connects TRBV5-1 to TRBJ2-7, with 13 bases that match TRBD2. Trimming took 6 bases from V and 2 from J; bases not matched to a gene: 11. This CDR3 spans 17 amino acids. In germline, CDR1 is SGHRS, CDR2 YFSETQ. The CDR3 is CASKKGTSGAHTYEQYF. The CDR3 DNA reads TGCGCCAGCAAGAAAGGGACTAGCGGGGCTCATACCTACGAGCAGTACTTC.

This clonotype was counted at least ten times. V gene TRBV7-2 combines with J gene TRBJ1-4; possible D gene TRBD1, 6 bases. Trimming removed 2 bases from V and 1 base from J, with 11 bases in between. Germline assignment: CDR1 SGHTA and CDR2 FQGNSA. CDR3 length: 16 residues. The CDR3 DNA reads as TGTGCCAGCAGCTTACAGGGGTTGGGAACTAATGAAAAACTGTTTTTT. Translated: CASSLQGLGTNEKLFF.

This clonotype was counted many times. V and J are TRBV7-2 and TRBJ1-2, with 8 bases that match TRBD1. This CDR3 contains 14 residues. V was clipped by 4 bases and J by 11 bases; unmatched bases: 12. Germline loops: CDR1 SGHTA, CDR2 FQGNSA. The CDR3 sequence: CASSSDRGGYVYTF. DNA for the CDR3: TGTGCCAGCAGCTCCGACAGGGGTGGTTATGTTTACACCTTC.

The chain recombines TRBV24-1 with TRBJ2-2, with TRBD1 matching over 7 bases. V shed 4 bases and J 1 base; nucleotides not matched to a gene: 11. Germline V lookup: CDR1 KGHDR, CDR2 SFDVKD. The CDR3 runs to 18 residues. The CDR3 bases are TGTGCCACCAGTGACCGATATTGGGACAGAGAGAACACCGGGGAGCTGTTTTTT. It specifies CATSDRYWDRENTGELFF.

The chain links TRBV20-1 to TRBJ2-1; D unresolved. Germline values: CDR1 DFQATT, CDR2 SNEGSKA (reference sequence). This CDR3 is 12 amino acids long. V shed 0 bases and J shed 7 bases, with 7 bases lying between them. The CDR3 sequence is CSAREAENEQFF. CDR3 in DNA: TGCAGTGCTAGAGAAGCCGAGAATGAGCAGTTCTTC.